Shown below are 10 T cell receptor beta chains from a single sample sequenced in a study of CD4+ T cells in melanoma. TCRdb's copy holds only in-frame clones and misses some; the assay was immunoSEQ multiplex PCR. The data hold some 110,000 clones, with around 92% observed a single time. Material for sequencing was peripheral blood. These receptors all stem from a human donor with melanoma.

The rearrangement joins TRBV15 to TRBJ1-1, with 9 bases fitting TRBD1. The germline CDR1 and CDR2 sequences are LNHNV and YYDKDF (reference sequence). The CDR3 has 16 residues. With 4 bases clipped from V and 0 bases from J, the junction kept 6 bases outside the gene matches. CDR3 region: CATSKRTGVMNTEAFF. The CDR3 nucleotides are TGTGCCACCAGCAAACGGACAGGGGTCATGAACACTGAAGCTTTCTTT.

This clone was seen once. The rearrangement links TRBV15 to TRBJ2-5; D gene unclear. The CDR3 is 14 residues long. The germline gives CDR1 LNHNV, CDR2 YYDKDF (reference sequence). The V gene lost 4 bases and the J gene lost 5 bases, with 14 bases spanning the gap. The CDR3 protein is CATSMSSEIETQYF. As DNA, the CDR3 is TGTGCCACCAGCATGAGTTCGGAGATTGAGACCCAGTACTTC.

The table lists this clone with a count of one. The genes are TRBV18 and TRBJ1-5, with unresolved D. Per germline, CDR1 KGHSH and CDR2 LQKENI. The CDR3 spans 13 residues. The V end was cut by 3 bases, the J end by 7 bases, with 10 bases between. Here the CDR3 DNA reads TGTGCCAGCTCACCTGGCCCTCGACAGCCCCAGCATTTT. Amino acids: CASSPGPRQPQHF.

The CDR3 nucleotides read TGTGCCAGCAGTGGTGGGAACAGGGGGAACATTCAGTACTTC. It is translated as CASSGGNRGNIQYF. The rearrangement joins TRBV2 to TRBJ2-4; 8 bases agree with TRBD1. The CDR3 runs to 14 residues. Germline loops: CDR1 SNHLY, CDR2 FYNNEI. Unmatched junction bases numbered 6, after V lost 4 bases and J lost 7 bases.

The chain links TRBV6-1 to TRBJ2-2; possibly TRBD2 for D (5 bases). The CDR3 runs to 16 residues. Per germline, CDR1 MNHNS and CDR2 SASEGT. Trimming took 2 bases from V and 3 from J, leaving 13 bases between them. Here the CDR3 reads CASSESGLRDTGELFF. CDR3 in DNA: TGTGCCAGCAGTGAAAGTGGACTCAGAGACACCGGGGAGCTGTTTTTT.

V and J are TRBV7-9 and TRBJ1-1; D not resolved. Deletions cut 2 bases from V and 6 bases from J, with 4 bases between. Germline V gives CDR1 SEHNR, CDR2 FQNEAQ (reference sequence). CDR3 length equals 11 residues. This chain's CDR3 is CASSLSSEAFF. CDR3 DNA sequence: TGTGCCAGCAGCTTATCCTCTGAAGCTTTCTTT.

The chain combines TRBV6-6 with TRBJ2-2, with TRBD1 as a possible D gene (5 bases). V was clipped by 7 bases and J by 5 bases, with 17 bases between them. Looked up from germline, CDR1 is MNHNY and CDR2 is SVGAGI (reference sequence). The CDR3 consists of 15 residues. The DNA of the CDR3 is TGTGCCAGCACCCGACAGACCCCCTATACCGGGGAGCTGTTTTTT. Protein: CASTRQTPYTGELFF.

The genes are TRBV30 and TRBJ2-2; D remains ambiguous. CDR1 is GTSNPN and CDR2 is SVGIG in the germline V gene (reference sequence). Trimming removed 3 bases at V and 2 bases at J, with 10 bases between. CDR3 size: 14 residues. The CDR3 here is CAWRGRGNTGELFF. The CDR3, as DNA: TGTGCCTGGAGGGGCCGAGGAAACACCGGGGAGCTGTTTTTT.

The chain joins TRBV7-2 to TRBJ2-5, with D possibly TRBD1 on 6 matching bases. Germline CDR1 SGHTA, CDR2 FQGNSA. With 5 bases removed from V and 4 bases from J, the gap between germline ends came to 11 bases. The CDR3 has 13 amino acids. CDR3 loop: CASSQQGPETQYF. For the CDR3, the DNA is TGTGCCAGCAGCCAACAGGGTCCAGAGACCCAGTACTTC.

The chain employs TRBV7-6 and TRBJ2-7, with 7 bases identical to TRBD1. The CDR3 covers 14 residues. Germline V lookup: CDR1 SGHVS, CDR2 FNYEAQ. Trimming removed 5 bases from V and 4 bases from J; junction bases left unmatched: 8. The CDR3 region has the DNA TGTGCCAGCAGCCGTGGGACAGCGCCTTACGAGCAGTACTTC. This translates into CASSRGTAPYEQYF.